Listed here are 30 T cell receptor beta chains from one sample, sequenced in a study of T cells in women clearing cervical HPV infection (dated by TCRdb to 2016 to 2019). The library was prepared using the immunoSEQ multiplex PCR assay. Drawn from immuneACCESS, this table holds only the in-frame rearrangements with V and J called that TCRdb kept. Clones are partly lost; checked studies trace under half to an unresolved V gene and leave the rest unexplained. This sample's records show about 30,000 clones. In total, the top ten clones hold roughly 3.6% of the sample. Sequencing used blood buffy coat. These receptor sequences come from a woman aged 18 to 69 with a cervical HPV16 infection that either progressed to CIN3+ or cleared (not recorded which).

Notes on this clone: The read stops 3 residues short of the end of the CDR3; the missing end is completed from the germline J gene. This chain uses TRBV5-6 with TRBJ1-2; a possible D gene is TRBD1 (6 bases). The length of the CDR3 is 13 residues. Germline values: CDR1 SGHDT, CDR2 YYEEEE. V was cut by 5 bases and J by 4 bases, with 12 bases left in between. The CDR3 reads CASRLQGSYGYTF. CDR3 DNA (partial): TGTGCCAGCAGGTTACAGGGATCCTATGGC.

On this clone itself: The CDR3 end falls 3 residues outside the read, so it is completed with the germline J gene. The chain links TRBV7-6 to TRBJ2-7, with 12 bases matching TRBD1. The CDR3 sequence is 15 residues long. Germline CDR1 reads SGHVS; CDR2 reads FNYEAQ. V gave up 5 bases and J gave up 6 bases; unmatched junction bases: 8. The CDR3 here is CASSPSRDRGREQYF. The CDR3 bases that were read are TGTGCCAGCAGCCCGTCCCGGGACAGGGGGCGCGAG. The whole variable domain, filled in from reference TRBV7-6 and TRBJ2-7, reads GAGVSQSPRYKVTKRGQDVALRCDPISGHVSLYWYRQALGQGPEFLTYFNYEAQQDKSGLPNDRFSAERPEGSISTLTIQRTEQRDSAMYRCASSPSRDRGREQYFGPGTRLTVT.

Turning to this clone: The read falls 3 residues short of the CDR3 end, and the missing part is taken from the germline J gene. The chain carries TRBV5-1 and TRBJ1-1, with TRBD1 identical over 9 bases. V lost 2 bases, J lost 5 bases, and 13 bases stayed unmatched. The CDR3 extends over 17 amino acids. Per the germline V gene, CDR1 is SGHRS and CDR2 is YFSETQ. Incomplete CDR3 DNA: TGCGCCAGCAGCTTTTGGGGTCTCCGGGACAGGGAGACTGAA. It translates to CASSFWGLRDRETE. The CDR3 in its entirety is CASSFWGLRDRETEAFF.

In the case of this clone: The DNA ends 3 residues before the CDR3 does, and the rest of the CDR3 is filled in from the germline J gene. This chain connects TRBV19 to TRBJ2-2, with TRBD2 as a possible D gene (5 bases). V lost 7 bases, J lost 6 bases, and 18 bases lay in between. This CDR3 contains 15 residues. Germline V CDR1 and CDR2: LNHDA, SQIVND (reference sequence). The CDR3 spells CASKFFAGEAGELFF. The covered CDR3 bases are TGTGCCAGTAAATTTTTTGCGGGTGAGGCCGGGGAG.

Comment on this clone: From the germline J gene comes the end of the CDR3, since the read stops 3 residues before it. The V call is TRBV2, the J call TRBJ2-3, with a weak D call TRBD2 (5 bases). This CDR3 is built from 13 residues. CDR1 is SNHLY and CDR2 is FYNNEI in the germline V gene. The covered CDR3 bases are TGTGCCAGCACAGCCAGCGGCCAAGAGACG. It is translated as CASTASGQET. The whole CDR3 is CASTASGQETQYF.

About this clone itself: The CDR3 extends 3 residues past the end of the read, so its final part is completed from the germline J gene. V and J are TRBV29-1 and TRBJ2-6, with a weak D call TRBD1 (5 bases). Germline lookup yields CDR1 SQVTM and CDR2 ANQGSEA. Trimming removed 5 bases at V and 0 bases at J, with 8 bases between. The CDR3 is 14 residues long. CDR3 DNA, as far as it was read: TGCAGCGTTCAGGGCCTCTCTGGGGCCAACGTC. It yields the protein CSVQGLSGANV. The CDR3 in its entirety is CSVQGLSGANVLTF.

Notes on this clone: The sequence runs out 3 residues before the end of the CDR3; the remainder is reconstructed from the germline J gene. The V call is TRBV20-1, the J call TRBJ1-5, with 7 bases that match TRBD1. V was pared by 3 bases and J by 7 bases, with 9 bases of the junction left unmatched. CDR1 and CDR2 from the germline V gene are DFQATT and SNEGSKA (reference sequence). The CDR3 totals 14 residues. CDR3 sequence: CSASTGQQLQPQHF. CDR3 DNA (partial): TGCAGTGCTAGTACGGGACAGCAGCTCCAGCCC.

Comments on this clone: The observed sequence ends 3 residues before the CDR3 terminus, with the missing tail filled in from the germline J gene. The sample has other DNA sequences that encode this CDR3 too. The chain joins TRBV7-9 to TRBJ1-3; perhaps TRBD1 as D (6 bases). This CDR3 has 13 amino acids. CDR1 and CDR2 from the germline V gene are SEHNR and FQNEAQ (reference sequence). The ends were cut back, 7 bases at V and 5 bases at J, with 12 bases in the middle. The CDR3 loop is CASTTGTRNTIYF. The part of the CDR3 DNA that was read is TGTGCCAGCACCACAGGGACCAGAAACACC.

The DNA read from the CDR3 is TGTGCCAGCTCGGAGGGACAGGTTAATGAAAAA. The encoded protein is CASSEGQVNEK. In full, the CDR3 is CASSEGQVNEKLFF. The chain links TRBV2 to TRBJ1-4; 8 nucleotides agree with TRBD1. The read stops 3 residues short of the end of the CDR3; the missing end is completed from the germline J gene. CDR1 and CDR2 from the germline V gene are SNHLY and FYNNEI. V shed 8 bases and J 4 bases; nucleotides not matched to a gene: 6. The length of the CDR3 is 14 residues.

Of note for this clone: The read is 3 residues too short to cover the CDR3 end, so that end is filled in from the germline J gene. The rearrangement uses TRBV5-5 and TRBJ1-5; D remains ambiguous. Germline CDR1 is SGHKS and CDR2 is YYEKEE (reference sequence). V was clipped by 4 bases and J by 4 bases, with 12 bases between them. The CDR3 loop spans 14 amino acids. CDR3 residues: CASSPGGGNQPQHF. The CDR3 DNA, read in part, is TGTGCCAGCAGCCCAGGAGGAGGTAATCAGCCC.

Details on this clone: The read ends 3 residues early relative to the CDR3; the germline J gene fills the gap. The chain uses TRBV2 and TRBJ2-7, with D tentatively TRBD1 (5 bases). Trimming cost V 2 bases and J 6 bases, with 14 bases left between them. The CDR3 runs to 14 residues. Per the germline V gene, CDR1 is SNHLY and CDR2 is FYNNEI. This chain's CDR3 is CASSESRVKGEQYF. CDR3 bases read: TGTGCCAGCAGTGAAAGCAGGGTGAAGGGCGAG.

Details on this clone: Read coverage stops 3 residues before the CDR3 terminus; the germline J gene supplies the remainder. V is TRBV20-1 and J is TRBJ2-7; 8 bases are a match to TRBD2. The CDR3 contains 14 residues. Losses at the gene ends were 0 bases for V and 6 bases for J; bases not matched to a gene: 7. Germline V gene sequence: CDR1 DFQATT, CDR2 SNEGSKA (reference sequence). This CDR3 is CSARDPGGVGEQYF. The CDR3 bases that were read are TGCAGTGCTAGAGACCCGGGGGGGGTAGGCGAG.

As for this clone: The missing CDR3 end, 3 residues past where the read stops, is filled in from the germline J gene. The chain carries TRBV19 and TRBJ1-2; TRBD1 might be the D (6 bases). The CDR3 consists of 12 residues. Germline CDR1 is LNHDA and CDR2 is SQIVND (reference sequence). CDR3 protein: CAAGQPSYDYTF. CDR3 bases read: TGTGCCGCCGGACAGCCCTCCTACGAC.

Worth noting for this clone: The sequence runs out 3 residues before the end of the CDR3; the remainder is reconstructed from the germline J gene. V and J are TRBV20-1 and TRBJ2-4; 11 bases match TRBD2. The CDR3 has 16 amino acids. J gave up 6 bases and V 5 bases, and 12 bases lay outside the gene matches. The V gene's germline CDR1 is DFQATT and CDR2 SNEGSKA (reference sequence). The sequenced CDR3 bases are TGCAGTGCTCTTCCACTAGCGGGAGTCCGGGGAAACATT. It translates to CSALPLAGVRGNI. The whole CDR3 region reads CSALPLAGVRGNIQYF.

The part of the CDR3 DNA that was read is TGTGCCAGCAGCGTAACTAGCGTCAAAGACAATGAG. It codes for CASSVTSVKDNE. The CDR3 as a whole reads CASSVTSVKDNEQFF. The genes are TRBV9 and TRBJ2-1; 7 positions match TRBD2. The read ends 3 residues early relative to the CDR3; the germline J gene fills the gap. The V gene's germline CDR1 is SGDLS and CDR2 YYNGEE. Unmatched junction bases numbered 6, after V lost 1 base and J lost 5 bases. The CDR3 covers 15 residues.

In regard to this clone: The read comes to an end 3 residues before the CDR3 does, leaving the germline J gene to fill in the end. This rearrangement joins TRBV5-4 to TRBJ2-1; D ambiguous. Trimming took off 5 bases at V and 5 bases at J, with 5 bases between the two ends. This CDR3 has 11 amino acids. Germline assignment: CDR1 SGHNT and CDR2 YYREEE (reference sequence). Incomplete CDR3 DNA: TGTGCCAGCAGTTTAGACAATGAG. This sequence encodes CASSLDNE. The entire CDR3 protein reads CASSLDNEQFF.

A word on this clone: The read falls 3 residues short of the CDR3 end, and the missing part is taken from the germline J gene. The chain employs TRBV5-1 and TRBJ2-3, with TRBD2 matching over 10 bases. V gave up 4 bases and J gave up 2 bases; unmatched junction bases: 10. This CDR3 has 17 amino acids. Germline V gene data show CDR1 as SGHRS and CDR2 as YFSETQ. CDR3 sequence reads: CASSALRTSGDTDTQYF. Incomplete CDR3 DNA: TGCGCCAGCAGCGCTTTACGGACTAGCGGAGACACAGATACG. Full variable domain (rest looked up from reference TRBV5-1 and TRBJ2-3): KAGVTQTPRYLIKTRGQQVTLSCSPISGHRSVSWYQQTPGQGLQFLFEYFSETQRNKGNFPGRFSGRQFSNSRSEMNVSTLELGDSALYLCASSALRTSGDTDTQYFGPGTRLTVL.

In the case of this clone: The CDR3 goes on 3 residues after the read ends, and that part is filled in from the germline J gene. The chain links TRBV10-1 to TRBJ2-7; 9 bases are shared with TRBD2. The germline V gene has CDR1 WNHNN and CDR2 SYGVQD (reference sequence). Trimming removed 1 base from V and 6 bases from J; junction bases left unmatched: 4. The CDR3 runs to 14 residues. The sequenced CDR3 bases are TGCGCCAGCAGTGAGTTGGCTAGCGGGGTCGAG. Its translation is CASSELASGVE. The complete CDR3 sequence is CASSELASGVEQYF.

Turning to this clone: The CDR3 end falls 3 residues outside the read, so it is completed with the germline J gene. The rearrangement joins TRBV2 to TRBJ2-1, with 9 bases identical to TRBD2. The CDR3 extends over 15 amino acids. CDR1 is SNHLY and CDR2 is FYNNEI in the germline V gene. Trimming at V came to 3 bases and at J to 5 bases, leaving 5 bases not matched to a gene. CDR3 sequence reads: CASSDPRLADNEQFF. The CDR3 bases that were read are TGTGCCAGCAGTGACCCGAGACTAGCGGACAATGAG.

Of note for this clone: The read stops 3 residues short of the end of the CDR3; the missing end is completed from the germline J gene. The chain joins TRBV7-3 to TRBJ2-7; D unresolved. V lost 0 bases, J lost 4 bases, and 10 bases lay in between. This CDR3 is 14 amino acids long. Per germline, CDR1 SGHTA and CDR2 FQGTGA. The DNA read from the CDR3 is TGTGCCAGCAGCTTAACCGCCAGTGGTTACGAG. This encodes CASSLTASGYE. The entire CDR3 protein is CASSLTASGYEQYF.

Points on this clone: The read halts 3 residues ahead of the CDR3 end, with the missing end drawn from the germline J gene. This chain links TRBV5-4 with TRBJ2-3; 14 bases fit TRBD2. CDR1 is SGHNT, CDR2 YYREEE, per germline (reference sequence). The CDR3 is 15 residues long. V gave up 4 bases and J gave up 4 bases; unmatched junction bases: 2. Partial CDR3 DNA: TGTGCCAGCAGCGTGACTAGCGGGAGGGCAGATACG. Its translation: CASSVTSGRADT. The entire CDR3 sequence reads CASSVTSGRADTQYF.

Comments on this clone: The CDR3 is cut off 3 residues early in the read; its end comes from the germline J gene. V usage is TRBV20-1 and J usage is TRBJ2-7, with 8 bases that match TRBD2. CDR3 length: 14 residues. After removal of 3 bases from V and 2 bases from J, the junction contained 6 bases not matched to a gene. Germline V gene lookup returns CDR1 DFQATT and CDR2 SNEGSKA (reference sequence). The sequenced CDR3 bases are TGCAGTGCTAGCCCCTTACTAGCGGCCTACGAG. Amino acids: CSASPLLAAYE. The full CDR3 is CSASPLLAAYEQYF.

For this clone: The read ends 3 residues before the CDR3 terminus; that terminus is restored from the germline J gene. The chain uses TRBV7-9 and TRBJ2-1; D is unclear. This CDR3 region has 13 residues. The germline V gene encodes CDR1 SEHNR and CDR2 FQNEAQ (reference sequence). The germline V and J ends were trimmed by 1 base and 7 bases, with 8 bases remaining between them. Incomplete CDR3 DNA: TGTGCCAGCAGCTTAGGTCTCAGAAATGAG. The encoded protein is CASSLGLRNE. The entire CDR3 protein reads CASSLGLRNEQFF.

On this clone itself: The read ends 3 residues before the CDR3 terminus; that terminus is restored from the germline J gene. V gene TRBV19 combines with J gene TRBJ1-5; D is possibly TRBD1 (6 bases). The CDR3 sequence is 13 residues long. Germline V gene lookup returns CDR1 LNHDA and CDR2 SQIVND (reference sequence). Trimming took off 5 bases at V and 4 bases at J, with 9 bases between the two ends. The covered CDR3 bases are TGTGCCAGTAGTGGCAGGGGTAATCAGCCC. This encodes CASSGRGNQP. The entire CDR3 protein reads CASSGRGNQPQHF.

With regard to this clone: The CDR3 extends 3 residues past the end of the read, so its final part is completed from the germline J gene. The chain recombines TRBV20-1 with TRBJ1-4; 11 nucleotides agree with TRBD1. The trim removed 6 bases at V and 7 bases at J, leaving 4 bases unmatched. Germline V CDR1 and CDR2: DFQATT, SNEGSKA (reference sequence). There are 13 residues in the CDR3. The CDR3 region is CSAWTGGGEKLFF. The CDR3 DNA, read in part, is TGCAGTGCGTGGACAGGGGGCGGTGAAAAA.

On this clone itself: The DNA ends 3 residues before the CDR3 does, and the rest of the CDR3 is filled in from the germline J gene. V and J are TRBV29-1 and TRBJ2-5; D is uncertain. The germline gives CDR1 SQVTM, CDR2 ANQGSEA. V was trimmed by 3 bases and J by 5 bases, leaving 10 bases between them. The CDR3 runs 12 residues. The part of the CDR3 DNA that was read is TGCAGCGTTGAGGCCATTCTGGAGACC. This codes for CSVEAILET. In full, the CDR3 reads CSVEAILETQYF.

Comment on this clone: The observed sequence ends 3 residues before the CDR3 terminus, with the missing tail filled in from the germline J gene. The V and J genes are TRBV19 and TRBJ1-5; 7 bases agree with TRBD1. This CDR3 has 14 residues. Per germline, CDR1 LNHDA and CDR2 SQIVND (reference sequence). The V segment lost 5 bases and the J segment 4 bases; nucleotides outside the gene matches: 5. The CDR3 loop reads CASSATGSNQPQHF. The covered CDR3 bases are TGTGCCAGTAGTGCGACAGGGAGTAATCAGCCC.

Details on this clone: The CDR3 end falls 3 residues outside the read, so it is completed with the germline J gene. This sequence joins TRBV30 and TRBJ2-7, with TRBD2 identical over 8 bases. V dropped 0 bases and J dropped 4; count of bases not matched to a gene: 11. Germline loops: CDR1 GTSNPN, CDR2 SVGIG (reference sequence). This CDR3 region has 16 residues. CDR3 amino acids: CAWSVFWTSPSYEQYF. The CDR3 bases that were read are TGTGCCTGGAGTGTATTCTGGACTAGCCCCTCTTACGAG. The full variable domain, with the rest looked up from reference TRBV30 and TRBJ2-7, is SQTIHQWPATLVQPVGSPLSLECTVEGTSNPNLYWYRQAAGRGLQLLFYSVGIGQISSEVPQNLSASRPQDRQFILSSKKLLLSDSGFYLCAWSVFWTSPSYEQYFGPGTRLTVT.

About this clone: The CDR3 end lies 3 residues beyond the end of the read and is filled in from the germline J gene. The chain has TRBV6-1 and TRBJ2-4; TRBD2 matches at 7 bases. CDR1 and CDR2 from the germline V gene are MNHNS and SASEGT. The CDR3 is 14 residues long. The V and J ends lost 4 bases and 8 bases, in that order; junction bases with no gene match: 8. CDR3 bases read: TGTGCCAGCAGTGCGGGACTAAGGTTAGACATT. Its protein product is CASSAGLRLDI. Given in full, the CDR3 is CASSAGLRLDIQYF.

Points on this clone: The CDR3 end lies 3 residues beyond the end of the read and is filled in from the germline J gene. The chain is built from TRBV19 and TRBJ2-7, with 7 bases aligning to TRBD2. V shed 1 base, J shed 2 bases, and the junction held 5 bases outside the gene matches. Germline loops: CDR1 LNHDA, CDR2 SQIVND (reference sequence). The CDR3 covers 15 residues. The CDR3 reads CASSIALAEAYEQYF. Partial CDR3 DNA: TGTGCCAGTAGTATAGCGCTAGCGGAGGCCTACGAG.